Following are 26 T cell receptor beta chains from one sample sequenced in a study of control samples from healthy donors and cancer patients. Libraries were prepared by immunoSEQ multiplex PCR; TCRdb keeps only in-frame clonotypes and omits some of them. This table holds about 200,000 clones. Sequenced input: blood. Receptor source: a woman in her twenties or thirties in good health.

The chain employs TRBV4-2 and TRBJ2-7, with 7 bases identical to TRBD2. The CDR3 is 15 residues long. Germline values: CDR1 LGHNA, CDR2 YNFKEQ. J was trimmed by 0 bases and V by 4 bases; bases with no gene match: 6. CDR3 amino acids: CASSPDGGSSYEQYF. The CDR3 coding sequence is TGTGCCAGCAGCCCGGACGGCGGGAGCTCCTACGAGCAGTACTTC.

DNA for the CDR3: TGTGCCAGCAGCTTGAGTCAGGGTAACACCGGGGAGCTGTTTTTT. It specifies CASSLSQGNTGELFF. This rearrangement joins TRBV5-6 to TRBJ2-2, with a possible D match to TRBD1 (5 bases). In germline, CDR1 is SGHDT, CDR2 YYEEEE. This CDR3 has 15 residues. Between the trimmed V and J ends, which lost 1 base and 2 bases, there was a span of 9 bases.

The chain joins TRBV3-1 (or the pseudogene TRBV3-2) to TRBJ1-2, with a weak D call TRBD1 (6 bases). From germline, CDR1 is LGHDT and CDR2 YNNKEL (reference sequence). The CDR3 is 15 residues long. V was trimmed by 7 bases and J by 4 bases, leaving 19 bases between them. CDR3 nucleotides: TGTGCCAGCACCCGGATACAGGGCTGGGGCTATGGCTACACCTTC. This translates into CASTRIQGWGYGYTF.

The chain recombines TRBV4-2 with TRBJ2-1; TRBD1 matches 12 bases. CDR1 and CDR2 from the germline V gene are LGHNA and YNFKEQ. The CDR3 loop spans 16 amino acids. The V gene end was trimmed by 0 bases and the J gene end by 13 bases; junction bases not matched to a gene: 10. The CDR3 DNA reads as TGTGCCAGCAGCCAAGATCCCGGGACAGGGGGCGTTAAACAGTTCTTC. Translated: CASSQDPGTGGVKQFF.

The rearrangement uses TRBV6-5 and TRBJ1-3, with a weak D call TRBD1 (5 bases). Trimming took 8 bases from V and 0 from J, leaving 14 bases between them. Germline V gives CDR1 MNHEY, CDR2 SVGAGI. The CDR3 totals 15 residues. CDR3 bases: TGTGCCAGCCGCCTCCGGGGGAACTCTGGAAACACCATATATTTT. Amino acids: CASRLRGNSGNTIYF.

The chain has TRBV4-3 and TRBJ1-1, with D possibly TRBD1 on 6 matching bases. The CDR3 spans 16 residues. The germline gives CDR1 LGHNA, CDR2 YSLEER. V lost 1 base and J 2 bases, leaving 14 bases between the germline ends. CDR3 amino acids: CASSQVTGRGNTEAFF. CDR3 DNA sequence: TGCGCCAGCAGCCAAGTTACAGGCAGGGGAAACACTGAAGCTTTCTTT.

The gene calls are TRBV29-1 and TRBJ1-3; 8 bases fit TRBD1. This CDR3 spans 13 amino acids. After removal of 7 bases from V and 1 base from J, the junction contained 3 bases not matched to a gene. CDR1 SQVTM and CDR2 ANQGSEA come from the germline V gene. The CDR3 spells CSGRTGSGNTIYF. The CDR3 coding sequence is TGCAGCGGGCGGACAGGGTCTGGAAACACCATATATTTT.

This CDR3 is CASSSLSGGWTDTQYF. Written as DNA, the CDR3 is TGTGCCAGCAGCTCCCTAAGCGGGGGGTGGACAGATACGCAGTATTTT. J is TRBJ2-3 and V is TRBV5-6; 9 nucleotides match TRBD2. Germline values: CDR1 SGHDT, CDR2 YYEEEE. This CDR3 contains 16 residues. The J segment lost 3 bases and the V segment lost 3 bases, leaving 8 bases of the junction unmatched.

The genes are TRBV6-5 and TRBJ1-5; 9 bases line up with TRBD1. Germline V lookup: CDR1 MNHEY, CDR2 SVGAGI. The CDR3 length is 13 residues. Losses at the gene ends were 6 bases for V and 7 bases for J; bases not matched to a gene: 4. Here the CDR3 DNA reads TGTGCCAGCAGAACAGGGGGCGAACAGCCCCAGCATTTT. Translated: CASRTGGEQPQHF.

This chain connects TRBV30 to TRBJ2-2; weak D call: TRBD2 (7 bases). Germline V gene lookup returns CDR1 GTSNPN and CDR2 SVGIG (reference sequence). This CDR3 spans 16 amino acids. Trimming stripped 4 bases from V and 6 bases from J, with 21 bases between. The CDR3 loop is CAWTRTGGLAPGELFF. The DNA for the CDR3 is TGTGCCTGGACCCGGACGGGGGGCTTAGCCCCCGGGGAGCTGTTTTTT. Using reference TRBV30 and TRBJ2-2 for the parts outside the CDR3, the full variable domain is SQTIHQWPATLVQPVGSPLSLECTVEGTSNPNLYWYRQAAGRGLQLLFYSVGIGQISSEVPQNLSASRPQDRQFILSSKKLLLSDSGFYLCAWTRTGGLAPGELFFGEGSRLTVL.

The chain employs TRBV27 and TRBJ2-3, with D possibly matching TRBD2 (7 bases). Germline CDR1 and CDR2: MNHEY and SMNVEV (reference sequence). Trimming removed 8 bases at V and 3 bases at J, with 24 bases between. The CDR3 sequence is 17 residues long. The CDR3 region is CASPNLGGGGPTDTQYF. DNA of the CDR3: TGTGCCAGCCCTAATCTTGGAGGGGGGGGCCCTACAGATACGCAGTATTTT.

V usage is TRBV9 and J usage is TRBJ2-2, with 11 bases matching TRBD2. The J segment lost 7 bases and the V segment lost 3 bases, leaving 11 bases of the junction unmatched. The CDR3 runs 17 residues. Germline values: CDR1 SGDLS, CDR2 YYNGEE. The CDR3 region has the DNA TGTGCCAGCAGCGGTTCCTTAGCGGGGGGGCAGAGCGGGGAGCTGTTTTTT. Amino acids: CASSGSLAGGQSGELFF.

The chain uses TRBV25-1 and TRBJ1-1; D is unclear. V was clipped by 6 bases and J by 2 bases, with 4 bases between them. CDR3 length: 11 residues. Germline lookup yields CDR1 MGHDK and CDR2 SYGVNS. The DNA of the CDR3 is TGTGCCAGCAGACTAAACACTGAAGCTTTCTTT. Translated: CASRLNTEAFF.

The chain employs TRBV5-4 and TRBJ2-7; 10 nucleotides align to TRBD1. V lost 3 bases, J lost 4 bases, and 4 bases stayed unmatched. Germline values: CDR1 SGHNT, CDR2 YYREEE (reference sequence). There are 14 residues in the CDR3. CDR3 region: CASSSDRGRYEQYF. DNA of the CDR3: TGTGCCAGCAGCTCCGACAGGGGGCGGTACGAGCAGTACTTC.

This chain uses TRBV28 with TRBJ1-1, with TRBD1 as a possible D gene (5 bases). The V gene's germline CDR1 is MDHEN and CDR2 SYDVKM. The CDR3 contains 14 residues. V was shortened by 7 bases and J by 5 bases, with 17 bases between the two germline ends. The CDR3 sequence: CASTYPGRRTEAFF. The CDR3 region has the DNA TGTGCCAGCACGTACCCAGGGCGGAGGACTGAAGCTTTCTTT.

This chain uses TRBV3-1 (or the pseudogene TRBV3-2) with TRBJ1-2, with D uncertain. The CDR3 totals 13 residues. Trimming stripped 1 base from V and 5 bases from J, with 8 bases between. Germline CDR1 is LGHDT and CDR2 is YNNKEL (reference sequence). The DNA for the CDR3 is TGTGCCAGCAGCCAAGGGACGGTATATGGCTACACCTTC. Translating it yields CASSQGTVYGYTF.

The J gene is TRBJ2-1, the V gene TRBV29-1, with a weak D call TRBD1 (6 bases). In germline, CDR1 is SQVTM, CDR2 ANQGSEA. The CDR3 is 14 amino acids. Trimming left V 2 bases short and J 4 bases short, with 12 bases between. Here the CDR3 reads CSVESGVPYNEQFF. The CDR3 nucleotides are TGCAGCGTTGAATCAGGGGTACCATACAATGAGCAGTTCTTC.

Worth noting for this clone: Other nucleotide sequences in the sample specify the same CDR3. This sequence joins TRBV10-2 and TRBJ1-2; no clear D. In germline, CDR1 is WSHSY, CDR2 SAAADI. Trimming removed 10 bases at V and 1 base at J, with 22 bases between. There are 16 residues in the CDR3. The CDR3, as DNA: TGCGCCATCTTAGAGGTTGTTCACCGATTTAACTATGGCTACACCTTC. Translation: CAILEVVHRFNYGYTF.

J is TRBJ2-4 and V is TRBV6-1; possible D gene TRBD2, 5 bases. CDR1 and CDR2 from the germline V gene are MNHNS and SASEGT. CDR3 length equals 16 residues. The ends were cut back, 4 bases at V and 0 bases at J, with 13 bases in the middle. CDR3 DNA sequence: TGTGCCAGCAGTGGGGGAGATACTGAAGCCAAAAACATTCAGTACTTC. It yields the protein CASSGGDTEAKNIQYF.

This chain links TRBV4-3 with TRBJ1-2; the D is unclear. CDR1 LGHNA and CDR2 YSLEER come from the germline V gene. The CDR3 contains 15 residues. V lost 0 bases, J lost 0 bases, and 8 bases lay in between. The CDR3 sequence is CASSQDVRTNYGYTF. CDR3 coding DNA: TGCGCCAGCAGCCAAGACGTCCGTACTAACTATGGCTACACCTTC.

The CDR3 sequence is CASRGVQGSGYTF. The DNA for the CDR3 is TGTGCCAGTCGGGGGGTTCAGGGGTCTGGCTACACCTTC. The gene calls are TRBV27 and TRBJ1-2, with D maybe TRBD1 (6 bases). Germline lookup yields CDR1 MNHEY and CDR2 SMNVEV (reference sequence). The CDR3 consists of 13 residues. The V gene lost 9 bases and the J gene lost 7 bases, with 18 bases spanning the gap.

The chain recombines TRBV10-1 with TRBJ1-1; D might be TRBD1 (6 bases). V gave up 7 bases and J gave up 1 base, with 16 bases separating them. Per the germline V gene, CDR1 is WNHNN and CDR2 is SYGVQD (reference sequence). The CDR3 contains 15 residues. As DNA, the CDR3 is TGCGCCAGCATTTCACAGGGCTATCGGAACACTGAAGCTTTCTTT. Translation gives CASISQGYRNTEAFF.

The chain uses TRBV19 and TRBJ1-4, with TRBD1 matching 11 bases. Germline loops: CDR1 LNHDA, CDR2 SQIVND (reference sequence). CDR3 length: 16 residues. The ends lost 8 bases at V and 11 bases at J; junction bases unmatched: 16. Written as DNA, the CDR3 is TGTGCCAGTCCCCTTACCCCGGGGACAGGGGGGAAGAAACTGTTTTTT. This translates into CASPLTPGTGGKKLFF. Supplemented by reference TRBV19 and TRBJ1-4, the full variable domain reads DGGITQSPKYLFRKEGQNVTLSCEQNLNHDAMYWYRQDPGQGLRLIYYSQIVNDFQKGDIAEGYSVSREKKESFPLTVTSAQKNPTAFYLCASPLTPGTGGKKLFFGSGTQLSVL.

The chain employs TRBV27 and TRBJ1-2, with D tentatively TRBD1 (6 bases). V lost 3 bases and J 3 bases, leaving 14 bases between the germline ends. In germline, CDR1 is MNHEY, CDR2 SMNVEV (reference sequence). The CDR3 is 15 residues long. The CDR3 sequence: CASSFSQGGYYGYTF. The CDR3, as DNA: TGTGCCAGCAGTTTCTCACAGGGCGGCTACTATGGCTACACCTTC.

In nucleotides, the CDR3 is TGTGCCACCAGCAGAGATGGGTCCAAGGCCACTGAAGCTTTCTTT. It translates to CATSRDGSKATEAFF. J is TRBJ1-1 and V is TRBV15; D ambiguous. The CDR3 runs to 15 residues. Germline V gene sequence: CDR1 LNHNV, CDR2 YYDKDF (reference sequence). V was shortened by 0 bases and J by 4 bases, with 12 bases between the two germline ends. Full variable domain (missing parts from reference TRBV15 and TRBJ1-1): DAMVIQNPRYQVTQFGKPVTLSCSQTLNHNVMYWYQQKSSQAPKLLFHYYDKDFNNEADTPDNFQSRRPNTSFCFLDIRSPGLGDTAMYLCATSRDGSKATEAFFGQGTRLTVV.

The chain carries TRBV6-7 and TRBJ2-3; D is uncertain. TRBV6-7 is filed as an ORF, its function uncertain. The CDR3 extends over 15 amino acids. V gave up 10 bases and J gave up 4 bases, with 21 bases separating them. The CDR3 nucleotides are TGTGCCACCTCCTGTGTTTCAAACTTCCCAGATACGCAGTATTTT. As protein: CATSCVSNFPDTQYF.